Below, 21 T cell receptor beta chains from the same sample are listed, as sequenced in a study of control samples from healthy donors and cancer patients. The data were produced by immunoSEQ multiplex PCR, yet TCRdb's version contains in-frame clones alone and is incomplete. The table includes 190,000 or so clones, over 80% detected once. Sample: blood. All receptors come from a man aged 18 to 30 in good health.

The V call is TRBV5-5, the J call TRBJ2-3, with D hard to call. Trimming stripped 1 base from V and 0 bases from J, with 6 bases between. The CDR3 is 14 amino acids. Germline V gene lookup returns CDR1 SGHKS and CDR2 YYEKEE (reference sequence). The CDR3 DNA sequence: TGTGCCAGCAGCTTGTCCTTTAGCACAGATACGCAGTATTTT. Translation: CASSLSFSTDTQYF. The full variable domain, its missing parts supplied by reference TRBV5-5 and TRBJ2-3, is DAGVTQSPTHLIKTRGQQVTLRCSPISGHKSVSWYQQVLGQGPQFIFQYYEKEERGRGNFPDRFSARQFPNYSSELNVNALLLGDSALYLCASSLSFSTDTQYFGPGTRLTVL.

V is TRBV6-5 and J is TRBJ1-6; D may be TRBD1 (6 bases). This CDR3 has 16 amino acids. V gave up 4 bases and J gave up 3 bases, with 13 bases separating them. The germline gives CDR1 MNHEY, CDR2 SVGAGI. CDR3 sequence: CASSLWRQVYNSPLHF. CDR3 nucleotide sequence: TGTGCCAGCAGTTTATGGAGACAGGTCTATAATTCACCCCTCCACTTT.

This chain joins TRBV6-6 and TRBJ1-3; perhaps TRBD1 as D (5 bases). The V and J ends lost 2 bases and 1 base respectively, with 12 bases between them. The CDR3 is 16 residues long. CDR1 is MNHNY and CDR2 is SVGAGI in the germline V gene (reference sequence). The CDR3 region is CASSYRGDRSGNTIYF. The DNA for the CDR3 is TGTGCCAGCAGTTACCGCGGAGACAGATCTGGAAACACCATATATTTT.

V usage is TRBV5-6 and J usage is TRBJ1-2; D uncertain. This CDR3 contains 13 residues. Per germline, CDR1 SGHDT and CDR2 YYEEEE. The V end lost 1 base, the J end lost 3 bases, and 7 bases lay between the germline ends. The CDR3 is CASSLRRDYGYTF. The CDR3, as DNA: TGTGCCAGCAGCTTGAGGCGGGACTATGGCTACACCTTC. Together with reference TRBV5-6 and TRBJ1-2, the CDR3 gives the full variable domain: DAGVTQSPTHLIKTRGQQVTLRCSPKSGHDTVSWYQQALGQGPQFIFQYYEEEERQRGNFPDRFSGHQFPNYSSELNVNALLLGDSALYLCASSLRRDYGYTFGSGTRLTVV.

This chain joins TRBV9 and TRBJ2-7, with TRBD2 matching 12 bases. This CDR3 is 16 amino acids long. The V gene's germline CDR1 is SGDLS and CDR2 YYNGEE. Losses at the gene ends were 4 bases for V and 5 bases for J; bases not matched to a gene: 10. The CDR3 sequence: CASSPELAGGLDEQYF. DNA of the CDR3: TGTGCCAGCAGCCCCGAGCTAGCGGGGGGGCTCGACGAGCAGTACTTC. The full variable domain, rest sourced from reference TRBV9 and TRBJ2-7, is DSGVTQTPKHLITATGQRVTLRCSPRSGDLSVYWYQQSLDQGLQFLIQYYNGEERAKGNILERFSAQQFPDLHSELNLSSLELGDSALYFCASSPELAGGLDEQYFGPGTRLTVT.

The gene calls are TRBV3-1 (or the pseudogene TRBV3-2) and TRBJ1-6, with D unclear. The CDR3 runs to 16 residues. CDR1 LGHDT and CDR2 YNNKEL come from the germline V gene (reference sequence). Trimming took 0 bases from V and 4 from J, leaving 10 bases between them. CDR3 DNA: TGTGCCAGCAGCCAAGACCGAAGAAGATATAATTCACCCCTCCACTTT. It translates to CASSQDRRRYNSPLHF.

The chain combines TRBV19 with TRBJ2-2, with D unclear. The V gene's germline CDR1 is LNHDA and CDR2 SQIVND (reference sequence). The CDR3 runs to 14 residues. V lost 7 bases and J lost 3, with 12 bases in between. The CDR3: CASTRRLDTGELFF. The CDR3 DNA is TGTGCCAGTACTCGGCGGTTGGACACCGGGGAGCTGTTTTTT.

The CDR3, as DNA: TGTGCCAGCAGCCCCTTAGTGCTAGCGGGGGGACTCCCATTCGATGAGCAGTTCTTC. It translates to CASSPLVLAGGLPFDEQFF. The rearrangement joins TRBV14 to TRBJ2-1; 11 nucleotides line up with TRBD2. CDR3 length: 19 amino acids. The V gene end was trimmed by 4 bases and the J gene end by 8 bases; junction bases not matched to a gene: 19. CDR1 is SGHDN, CDR2 FVKESK, per germline.

V gene TRBV27 combines with J gene TRBJ1-2; 10 bases are a match to TRBD1. Germline-derived CDR1 and CDR2 are MNHEY and SMNVEV (reference sequence). CDR3 length equals 14 residues. V shed 8 bases and J 6 bases; nucleotides not matched to a gene: 9. The CDR3 sequence is CASGRTGGVNGYTF. The CDR3 DNA reads as TGTGCCAGCGGACGGACAGGGGGAGTCAATGGCTACACCTTC.

This chain connects TRBV30 to TRBJ1-2; D unclear. The CDR3 consists of 14 residues. CDR1 and CDR2 from the germline V gene are GTSNPN and SVGIG (reference sequence). Trimming stripped 0 bases from V and 7 bases from J, with 15 bases between. CDR3 in DNA: TGTGCCTGGAGTGTAACTTTAGGGATGGGTGGCTACACCTTC. Protein product: CAWSVTLGMGGYTF.

The CDR3 here is CASSLGLAVTDTQYF. The DNA of the CDR3 is TGTGCCAGCAGTTTGGGACTAGCGGTCACAGATACGCAGTATTTT. The rearrangement links TRBV6-5 to TRBJ2-3, with TRBD2 matching over 11 bases. Germline CDR1 is MNHEY and CDR2 is SVGAGI. The CDR3 is 15 residues long. J gave up 2 bases and V 4 bases, and 2 bases lay outside the gene matches.

The gene calls are TRBV3-1 (or the pseudogene TRBV3-2) and TRBJ2-3; D ambiguous. CDR1 and CDR2 (germline): LGHDT, YNNKEL (reference sequence). V was pared by 1 base and J by 6 bases, with 8 bases between. The CDR3 is 13 amino acids. CDR3 sequence reads: CASSQGIVDTQYF. CDR3 bases: TGTGCCAGCAGCCAAGGTATTGTTGATACGCAGTATTTT.

The chain links TRBV5-1 to TRBJ1-4; tentatively, D is TRBD1 (6 bases). Deletions cut 4 bases from V and 7 bases from J, with 20 bases between. The V gene's germline CDR1 is SGHRS and CDR2 YFSETQ. This CDR3 is built from 16 residues. The CDR3 here is CASSPASLGASEKLFF. Written as DNA, the CDR3 is TGCGCCAGCAGCCCTGCTTCGTTGGGGGCGTCTGAAAAACTGTTTTTT. Using reference TRBV5-1 and TRBJ1-4 for the parts outside the CDR3, the full variable domain is KAGVTQTPRYLIKTRGQQVTLSCSPISGHRSVSWYQQTPGQGLQFLFEYFSETQRNKGNFPGRFSGRQFSNSRSEMNVSTLELGDSALYLCASSPASLGASEKLFFGSGTQLSVL.

This chain joins TRBV5-5 and TRBJ2-3, with D uncertain. CDR3 length: 16 residues. The V end was cut by 6 bases, the J end by 0 bases, with 17 bases between. Per the germline V gene, CDR1 is SGHKS and CDR2 is YYEKEE (reference sequence). The CDR3 DNA reads as TGTGCCAGCAAGGTTCAACCCACCTCTAGCACAGATACGCAGTATTTT. Its protein product is CASKVQPTSSTDTQYF. Complete variable domain (other parts from reference TRBV5-5 and TRBJ2-3): DAGVTQSPTHLIKTRGQQVTLRCSPISGHKSVSWYQQVLGQGPQFIFQYYEKEERGRGNFPDRFSARQFPNYSSELNVNALLLGDSALYLCASKVQPTSSTDTQYFGPGTRLTVL.

This chain connects TRBV18 to TRBJ2-6; unclear D gene. CDR3 length: 15 amino acids. The germline V and J ends were trimmed by 2 bases and 0 bases, with 5 bases remaining between them. Germline V gives CDR1 KGHSH, CDR2 LQKENI. The CDR3 loop is CASSPGHSGANVLTF. CDR3 nucleotide sequence: TGTGCCAGCTCACCAGGCCACTCTGGGGCCAACGTCCTGACTTTC. Variable domain in full (rest from reference TRBV18 and TRBJ2-6): NAGVMQNPRHLVRRRGQEARLRCSPMKGHSHVYWYRQLPEEGLKFMVYLQKENIIDESGMPKERFSAEFPKEGPSILRIQQVVRGDSAAYFCASSPGHSGANVLTFGAGSRLTVL.

The chain is built from TRBV6-5 and TRBJ2-2; D gene uncertain. The V end lost 0 bases, the J end lost 3 bases, and 5 bases lay between the germline ends. The germline V gene has CDR1 MNHEY and CDR2 SVGAGI. CDR3 size: 14 residues. This CDR3 reads CASSYSVDTGELFF. The CDR3 region has the DNA TGTGCCAGCAGTTACTCAGTCGACACCGGGGAGCTGTTTTTT.

This chain connects TRBV7-8 to TRBJ2-7; D is uncertain. V lost 1 base to trimming and J lost 6 bases, with 19 bases between them. Germline-derived CDR1 and CDR2 are SGHVS and FQNEAQ. This CDR3 region has 16 residues. The CDR3 DNA reads as TGTGCCAGCAGCTTAGAGGCCAGCCGGTCCTATTTCGAGCAGTACTTC. Residues: CASSLEASRSYFEQYF.

The chain has TRBV30 and TRBJ2-7, with TRBD1 identical over 8 bases. The CDR3 contains 13 residues. Germline V gives CDR1 GTSNPN, CDR2 SVGIG (reference sequence). The V gene end was trimmed by 0 bases and the J gene end by 7 bases; junction bases not matched to a gene: 5. The CDR3 here is CAWSVQGDREQYF. DNA of the CDR3: TGTGCCTGGAGTGTACAGGGGGACCGGGAGCAGTACTTC.

This clone was seen a single time. The CDR3 here is CASSQTPEAQQYF. Here the CDR3 DNA reads TGTGCCAGCAGTCAGACCCCAGAGGCGCAGCAGTACTTC. V is TRBV25-1 and J is TRBJ2-7; D is unclear. CDR3 length: 13 residues. V gave up 5 bases and J gave up 8 bases, with 16 bases separating them. Looked up from germline, CDR1 is MGHDK and CDR2 is SYGVNS.

The chain carries TRBV5-1 and TRBJ1-1; tentatively, D is TRBD1 (5 bases). Trimming took off 5 bases at V and 4 bases at J, with 12 bases between the two ends. Germline assignment: CDR1 SGHRS and CDR2 YFSETQ. The CDR3 runs 13 residues. The CDR3, as DNA: TGCGCCAGCAGACTAGACAGCCCCACTGAAGCTTTCTTT. Translated: CASRLDSPTEAFF. Using reference TRBV5-1 and TRBJ1-1 for the parts outside the CDR3, the full variable domain is KAGVTQTPRYLIKTRGQQVTLSCSPISGHRSVSWYQQTPGQGLQFLFEYFSETQRNKGNFPGRFSGRQFSNSRSEMNVSTLELGDSALYLCASRLDSPTEAFFGQGTRLTVV.

This chain uses TRBV3-1 (or the pseudogene TRBV3-2) with TRBJ1-1, with D perhaps matching TRBD1 (5 bases). Trimming removed 2 bases at V and 4 bases at J, with 11 bases between. Germline V gene sequence: CDR1 LGHDT, CDR2 YNNKEL (reference sequence). The CDR3 covers 14 residues. The chain's CDR3 is CASSQRGVGTEAFF. The CDR3 nucleotides are TGTGCCAGCAGCCAAAGAGGGGTCGGCACTGAAGCTTTCTTT.